Listed below are T cell receptor beta chains from one sample, sequenced in a study of T cells after yellow fever vaccination. TCRdb recomputed calls from the 5' RACE reads with MiXCR, one row per CDR3 protein. Among 110,000 to 150,000 distinct CDR3 sequences listed, 5% to 8% were seen once. Specimen: CD4+ T cells sorted from PBMCs, collected 10 days after the yellow fever booster vaccination. The receptors come from a man aged 25-40 years who received the YFV17D yellow fever vaccine. The CDR3 runs from the conserved cysteine through the conserved F or W. D genes are given only for firm matches. Only some rows state a clone size, as once, few, many or a class for expanded clones.

d_gene,abundance,j_gene,v_gene,CDR3nt,CDR3aa
NA,many,TRBJ2-5,TRBV4-1,TGCGCCAGCAGCCAAGGGGGATATAGAGGGACCCAGTACTTC,CASSQGGYRGTQYF
TRBD1,many,TRBJ2-2,TRBV7-3,TGTGCCAGCAGCTCGGACAGGGTGAACACCGGGGAGCTGTTTTTT,CASSSDRVNTGELFF
NA,many,TRBJ2-5,TRBV24-1,TGTGCCACCAGTGATTTGAAGATGTCAGACCAAGAGACCCAGTACTTC,CATSDLKMSDQETQYF
NA,many,TRBJ2-1,TRBV7-2,TGTGCCAGCAGTCAAGACTATGGTGAGCAGTTCTTC,CASSQDYGEQFF
NA,many,TRBJ1-6,TRBV20-1,TGCAGTGCATTGGGGGCCGGTAATTCACCCCTCCACTTT,CSALGAGNSPLHF
NA,many,TRBJ2-3,TRBV7-3,TGTGCCAGCAGCATAGGGCCGGGGGCTCAGGGTACGCAGTATTTT,CASSIGPGAQGTQYF
NA,few,TRBJ1-4,TRBV6-1,TGTGCCAGCAGACATTATTCCGGGACCGAACTTGCACTGTTTTTT,CASRHYSGTELALFF
TRBD1,few,TRBJ1-5,TRBV20-1,TGCAGTGCTAGTATAGGGACAGGGGCTAATCAGCCCCAGCATTTT,CSASIGTGANQPQHF
TRBD1,NA,TRBJ2-7,TRBV5-1,TGCGCCAGCAGAAGGGGGACAGGGGACGCCTTCTACGAGCAGTACTTC,CASRRGTGDAFYEQYF
NA,many,TRBJ1-2,TRBV28,TGTGCCAGCAACTACCCCGTCGGGGGCGACTACACCTTC,CASNYPVGGDYTF
NA,many,TRBJ2-6,TRBV3-1,TGTGCCAGCAAGGAATCTGGGGCCAACGTCCTGACTTTC,CASKESGANVLTF
TRBD2,many,TRBJ2-1,TRBV5-4,TGTGCCAGCAGCCAGAACCTAGCGGGATCTTCTGATGAGCAGTTCTTC,CASSQNLAGSSDEQFF
NA,few,TRBJ2-3,TRBV18,TGTGCCAGCTTTAATTCGCGAGATACGCAGTATTTT,CASFNSRDTQYF
TRBD1,many,TRBJ2-2,TRBV25-1,TGTGCCAGCAGTGACCCCTCGGGACAGGGGGCCGGGGAGCTGTTTTTT,CASSDPSGQGAGELFF
NA,many,TRBJ2-7,TRBV5-4,TGTGCCAGCAGCTTGGTAGCGGAGGGGTGTGAGCAGTACTTC,CASSLVAEGCEQYF
NA,many,TRBJ1-6,TRBV10-3,TGTGCCATCAGTGACGTCAACCCCAGAAATTCACCCCTCCACTTT,CAISDVNPRNSPLHF
NA,many,TRBJ2-7,TRBV7-2,TGTGCCAGCAGCTTACTTCTAGCCCACGAGCAGTACTTC,CASSLLLAHEQYF
NA,many,TRBJ2-1,TRBV18,TGTGCCAGCTCACCAACCGGGACCAGGGCCAATGAGCAGTTCTTC,CASSPTGTRANEQFF
TRBD1,many,TRBJ1-1,TRBV28,TGTGCCAGCAGTTTATCTCAGGGGGCGCACACTGAAGCTTTCTTT,CASSLSQGAHTEAFF
NA,NA,TRBJ2-7,TRBV3-1,TGTGCCAGCAGCCAAGGACCGGAGAGCTCCTACGAGCAGTACTTC,CASSQGPESSYEQYF
NA,many,TRBJ2-7,TRBV7-9,TGTGCCAGCAGTTGGGCCGGGGAGCAGTACTTC,CASSWAGEQYF
NA,many,TRBJ2-1,TRBV3-1,TGTGCCAGCAGCCAAGGCACAGGCCTGTACAATGAGCAGTTCTTC,CASSQGTGLYNEQFF
TRBD2,many,TRBJ2-3,TRBV6-5,TGTGCCAGCAGTTTAGCGGGAGCGGGCACAGATACGCAGTATTTT,CASSLAGAGTDTQYF
TRBD2,many,TRBJ2-5,TRBV5-4,TGTGCCAGCAGCTTGGGAGCGGGGAACCAAGAGACCCAGTACTTC,CASSLGAGNQETQYF
NA,many,TRBJ2-5,TRBV20-1,TGCAGTGCTAGAGTAAAAGGACAGCTTCAAGAGACCCAGTACTTC,CSARVKGQLQETQYF
TRBD2,many,TRBJ2-7,TRBV29-1,TGCAGCGTTGGGGTCGGGACTAGCGGCTACGAGCAGTACTTC,CSVGVGTSGYEQYF
TRBD1,many,TRBJ2-5,TRBV29-1,TGCAGCGCCGAGGCTCCAGGGGGAGAGACCCAGTACTTC,CSAEAPGGETQYF
NA,many,TRBJ2-7,TRBV15,TGTGCCACCAGCAGAGCGGGATCCTTCCCCTACGAGCAGTACTTC,CATSRAGSFPYEQYF
NA,NA,TRBJ2-2,TRBV20-1,TGCAGTGCGCAAGGGACTTCACTCCGCGGGGAGCTGTTTTTT,CSAQGTSLRGELFF
NA,NA,TRBJ2-5,TRBV5-4,TGTGCCAGCAGCGCCGATTTCCCACAAACCCAGTACTTC,CASSADFPQTQYF
NA,many,TRBJ2-7,TRBV6-2/TRBV6-3,TGTGCCAGCAAGGAGACCTACGAGCAGTACTTC,CASKETYEQYF
NA,many,TRBJ1-5,TRBV7-2,TGTGCCAGCAGCTTAAGGTCTGGGGAGGGACAGCCCCAGCATTTT,CASSLRSGEGQPQHF
NA,many,TRBJ2-1,TRBV7-9,TGTGCCAGCAGCCTTAACTCCAATGAGCAGTTCTTC,CASSLNSNEQFF
TRBD2,many,TRBJ2-1,TRBV12-3/TRBV12-4,TGTGCCAGCAGTTGGACTAGCGGGAACTACAATGAGCAGTTCTTC,CASSWTSGNYNEQFF
NA,many,TRBJ2-1,TRBV12-3/TRBV12-4,TGTGCCAGCAGTTCCCTGAGGGACGGTGAGCAGTTCTTC,CASSSLRDGEQFF
NA,NA,TRBJ2-7,TRBV7-2,TGTGCCAGCAGTTTATCCAGAGAAATCGAGCAGTACTTC,CASSLSREIEQYF
NA,NA,TRBJ2-1,TRBV30,TGTGCCTGGAGTGCCACTAGTAGGGCTTTGAATGAGCAGTTCTTC,CAWSATSRALNEQFF
TRBD1,many,TRBJ2-5,TRBV7-9,TGTGCCAGCAGCCAACAGGGGCCCATGGGGACCCAGTACTTC,CASSQQGPMGTQYF
TRBD1,many,TRBJ2-7,TRBV3-1,TGTGCCAGCAGCCAACCCGGGACAGGGTTCTACGAGCAGTACTTC,CASSQPGTGFYEQYF
NA,many,TRBJ1-4,TRBV18,TGTGCCAGCTCCGACCGATTTCTTGCAACTAATGAAAAACTGTTTTTT,CASSDRFLATNEKLFF
NA,many,TRBJ2-5,TRBV7-9,TGTGCCAGCGAGAGGGAGACCCAGTACTTC,CASERETQYF
TRBD2,few,TRBJ2-5,TRBV9,TGTGCCAGCAGCCCCGGGACTAGCGGGTTTCAAGAGACCCAGTACTTC,CASSPGTSGFQETQYF
NA,many,TRBJ2-7,TRBV3-1,TGTGCCAGCAGCCAAGGGGACATTGCTTCTGTCGAGCAGTACTTC,CASSQGDIASVEQYF
TRBD2,many,TRBJ2-2,TRBV11-2,TGTGCCAGCAGCTTAGGAACTAGCGGGAGAATCGGGACCGGGGAGCTGTTTTTT,CASSLGTSGRIGTGELFF